This T cell receptor beta chain appears in the sequencing data of a study of T cell repertoires in cytomegalovirus infection. TCRdb re-called the reads with MiXCR, one entry per CDR3 protein. The repertoire holds about 310,000 distinct CDR3 sequences, around 25% seen once, with 13% in the top ten. A word on this clonotype: No antigen is known for it.

There are 14 residues in the CDR3. Trimming removed 3 bases at V and 6 bases at J, with 14 bases between. Germline CDR1 and CDR2: GTSNPN and SVGIG (reference sequence). The TCR comes from a human donor in good health (CMV status not recorded). Some clones in this sample may be carry-over from other donors' samples. The V gene is TRBV30, the J gene TRBJ2-2; the D gene is possibly TRBD2 (6 bases). The sequences come from cultured PBMCs, collected from culture after CMV antigen stimulation. The CDR3 loop is CAWRRPGSSGELFF. The CDR3 bases are TGTGCCTGGAGACGGCCCGGGAGCTCCGGGGAGCTGTTTTTT.